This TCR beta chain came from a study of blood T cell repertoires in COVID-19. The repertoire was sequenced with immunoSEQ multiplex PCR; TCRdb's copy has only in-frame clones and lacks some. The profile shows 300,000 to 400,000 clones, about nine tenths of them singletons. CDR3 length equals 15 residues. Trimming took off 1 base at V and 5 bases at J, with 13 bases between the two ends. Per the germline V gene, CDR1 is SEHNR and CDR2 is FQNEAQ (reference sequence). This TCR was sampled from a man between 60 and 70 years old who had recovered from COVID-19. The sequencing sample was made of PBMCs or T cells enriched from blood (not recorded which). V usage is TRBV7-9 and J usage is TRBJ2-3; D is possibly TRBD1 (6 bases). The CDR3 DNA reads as TGTGCCAGCAGCTTAGGTGTGCAGGGGCGAGATACGCAGTATTTT. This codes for CASSLGVQGRDTQYF.